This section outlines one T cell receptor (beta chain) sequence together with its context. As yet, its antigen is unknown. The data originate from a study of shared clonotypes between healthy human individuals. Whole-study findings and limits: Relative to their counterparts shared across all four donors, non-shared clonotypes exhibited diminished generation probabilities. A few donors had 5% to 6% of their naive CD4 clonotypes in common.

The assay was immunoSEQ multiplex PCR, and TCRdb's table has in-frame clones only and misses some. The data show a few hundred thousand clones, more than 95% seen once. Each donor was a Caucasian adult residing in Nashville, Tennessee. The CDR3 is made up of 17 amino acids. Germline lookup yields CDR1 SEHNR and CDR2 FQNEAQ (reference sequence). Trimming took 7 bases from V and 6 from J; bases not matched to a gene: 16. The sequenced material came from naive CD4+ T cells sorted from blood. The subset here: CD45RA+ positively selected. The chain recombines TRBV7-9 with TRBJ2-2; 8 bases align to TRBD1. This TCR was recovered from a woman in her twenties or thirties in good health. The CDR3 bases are TGTGCCAGCACCCAAGCCGGGCCAGGGGGCTCGTCCGGGGAGCTGTTTTTT. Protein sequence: CASTQAGPGGSSGELFF.